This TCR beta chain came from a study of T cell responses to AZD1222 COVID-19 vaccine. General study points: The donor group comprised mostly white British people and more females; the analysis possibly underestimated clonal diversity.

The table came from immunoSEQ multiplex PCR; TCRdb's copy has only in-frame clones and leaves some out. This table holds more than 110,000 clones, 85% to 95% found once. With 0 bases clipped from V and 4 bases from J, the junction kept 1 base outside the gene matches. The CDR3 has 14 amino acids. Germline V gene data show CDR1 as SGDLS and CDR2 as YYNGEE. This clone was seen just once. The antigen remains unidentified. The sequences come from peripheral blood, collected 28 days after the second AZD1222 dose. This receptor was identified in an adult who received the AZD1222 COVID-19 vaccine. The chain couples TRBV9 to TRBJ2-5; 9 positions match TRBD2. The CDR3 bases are TGTGCCAGCAGCGTAGTAGCGGGAGCAGAGACCCAGTACTTC. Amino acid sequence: CASSVVAGAETQYF.